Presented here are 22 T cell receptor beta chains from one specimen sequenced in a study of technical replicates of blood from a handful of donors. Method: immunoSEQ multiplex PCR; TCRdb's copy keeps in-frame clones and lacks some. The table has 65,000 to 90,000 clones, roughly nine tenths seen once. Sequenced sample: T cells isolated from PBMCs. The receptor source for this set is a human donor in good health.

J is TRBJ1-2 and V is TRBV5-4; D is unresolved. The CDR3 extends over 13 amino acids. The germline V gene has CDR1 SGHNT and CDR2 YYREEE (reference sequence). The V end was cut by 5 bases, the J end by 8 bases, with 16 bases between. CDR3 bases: TGTGCCAGCAGTCGAGGGTTTATGAAGGGCTACACCTTC. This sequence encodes CASSRGFMKGYTF.

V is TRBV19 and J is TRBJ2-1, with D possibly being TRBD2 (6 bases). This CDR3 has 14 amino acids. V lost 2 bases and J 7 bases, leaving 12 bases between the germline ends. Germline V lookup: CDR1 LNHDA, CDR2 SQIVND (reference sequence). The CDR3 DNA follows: TGTGCCAGTAGTATAAGGGGACTTATGAATGAGCAGTTCTTC. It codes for CASSIRGLMNEQFF.

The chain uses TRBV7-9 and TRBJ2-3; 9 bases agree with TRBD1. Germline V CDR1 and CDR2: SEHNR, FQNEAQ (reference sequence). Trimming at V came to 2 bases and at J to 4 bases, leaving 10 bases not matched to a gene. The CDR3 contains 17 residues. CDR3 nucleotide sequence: TGTGCCAGCAGCTTACCCCCGGGACAGGGTATGGCAGATACGCAGTATTTT. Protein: CASSLPPGQGMADTQYF.

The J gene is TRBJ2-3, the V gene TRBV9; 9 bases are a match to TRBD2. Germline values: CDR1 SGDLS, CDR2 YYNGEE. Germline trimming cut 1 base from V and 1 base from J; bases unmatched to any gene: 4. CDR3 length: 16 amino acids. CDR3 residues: CASSVLAGGGTDTQYF. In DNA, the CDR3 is TGTGCCAGCAGCGTACTGGCGGGGGGGGGCACAGATACGCAGTATTTT.

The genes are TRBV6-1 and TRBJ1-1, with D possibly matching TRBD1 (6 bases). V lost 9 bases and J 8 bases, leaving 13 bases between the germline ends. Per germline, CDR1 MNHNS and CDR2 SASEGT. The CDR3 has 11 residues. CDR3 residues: CASSSGVEAFF. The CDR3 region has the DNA TGTGCCAGTTCATCAGGGGTGGAAGCTTTCTTT.

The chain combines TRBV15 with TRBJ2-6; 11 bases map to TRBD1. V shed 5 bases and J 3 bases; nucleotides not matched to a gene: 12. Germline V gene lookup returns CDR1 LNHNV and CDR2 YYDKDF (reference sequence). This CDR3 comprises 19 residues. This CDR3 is CATSDPRDRGLRGANVLTF. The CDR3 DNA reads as TGTGCCACCAGCGACCCCCGGGACAGGGGGTTGCGTGGGGCCAACGTCCTGACTTTC.

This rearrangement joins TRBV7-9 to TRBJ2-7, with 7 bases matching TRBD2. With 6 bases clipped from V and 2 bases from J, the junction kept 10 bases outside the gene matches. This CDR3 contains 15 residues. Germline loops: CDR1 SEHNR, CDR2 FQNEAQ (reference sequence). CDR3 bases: TGTGCCAGCAGTTTTAGGACTAGTTCGCCCTACGAGCAGTACTTC. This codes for CASSFRTSSPYEQYF.

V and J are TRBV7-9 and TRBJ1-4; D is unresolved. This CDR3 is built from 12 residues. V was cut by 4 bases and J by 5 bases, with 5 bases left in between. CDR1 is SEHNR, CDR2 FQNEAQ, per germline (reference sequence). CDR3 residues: CASSYLNEKLFF. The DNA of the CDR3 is TGTGCCAGCAGCTACCTAAATGAAAAACTGTTTTTT. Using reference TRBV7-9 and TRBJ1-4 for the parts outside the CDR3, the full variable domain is DTGVSQNPRHKITKRGQNVTFRCDPISEHNRLYWYRQTLGQGPEFLTYFQNEAQLEKSRLLSDRFSAERPKGSFSTLEIQRTEQGDSAMYLCASSYLNEKLFFGSGTQLSVL.

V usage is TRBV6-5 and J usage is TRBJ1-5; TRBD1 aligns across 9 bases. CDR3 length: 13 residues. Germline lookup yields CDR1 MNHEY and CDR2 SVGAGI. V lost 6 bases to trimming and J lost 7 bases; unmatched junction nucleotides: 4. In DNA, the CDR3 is TGTGCCAGCAGCCCGACAGGGGGACAGCCCCAGCATTTT. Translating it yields CASSPTGGQPQHF.

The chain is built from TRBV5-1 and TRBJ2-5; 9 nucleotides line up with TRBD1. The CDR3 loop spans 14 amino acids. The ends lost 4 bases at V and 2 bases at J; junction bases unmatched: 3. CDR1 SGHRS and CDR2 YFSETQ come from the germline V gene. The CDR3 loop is CASSPGQGQETQYF. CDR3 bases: TGCGCCAGCAGCCCCGGACAGGGGCAAGAGACCCAGTACTTC.

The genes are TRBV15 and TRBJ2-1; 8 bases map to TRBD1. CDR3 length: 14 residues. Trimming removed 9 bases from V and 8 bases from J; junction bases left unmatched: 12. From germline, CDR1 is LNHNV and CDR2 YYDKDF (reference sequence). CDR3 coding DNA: TGTGCCACTAATACGGGACAGGTTGCCCATGAGCAGTTCTTC. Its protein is CATNTGQVAHEQFF.

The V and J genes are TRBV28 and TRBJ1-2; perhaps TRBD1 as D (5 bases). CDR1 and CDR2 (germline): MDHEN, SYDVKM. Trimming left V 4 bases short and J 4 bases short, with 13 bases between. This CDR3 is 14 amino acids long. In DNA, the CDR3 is TGTGCCAGCAGTTCGGGCAGTAGGGGCTATGGCTACACCTTC. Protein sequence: CASSSGSRGYGYTF.

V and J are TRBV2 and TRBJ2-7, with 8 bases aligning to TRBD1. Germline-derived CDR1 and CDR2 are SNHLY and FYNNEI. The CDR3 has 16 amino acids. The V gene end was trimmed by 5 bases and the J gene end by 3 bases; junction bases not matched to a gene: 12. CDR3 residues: CASSPDRDRQIYEQYF. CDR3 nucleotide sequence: TGTGCCAGCAGTCCCGACCGGGACAGGCAAATCTACGAGCAGTACTTC.

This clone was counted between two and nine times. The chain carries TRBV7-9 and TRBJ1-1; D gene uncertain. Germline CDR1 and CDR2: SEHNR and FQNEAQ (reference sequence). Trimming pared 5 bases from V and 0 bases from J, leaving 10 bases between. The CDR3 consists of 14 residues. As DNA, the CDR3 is TGTGCCAGCAGCCCAGGACTGATGAACACTGAAGCTTTCTTT. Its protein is CASSPGLMNTEAFF.

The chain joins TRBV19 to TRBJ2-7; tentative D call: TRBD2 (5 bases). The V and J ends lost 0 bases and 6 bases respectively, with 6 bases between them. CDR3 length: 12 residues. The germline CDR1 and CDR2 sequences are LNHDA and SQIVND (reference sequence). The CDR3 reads CASSIDGVEQYF. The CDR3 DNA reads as TGTGCCAGTAGTATAGACGGGGTCGAGCAGTACTTC. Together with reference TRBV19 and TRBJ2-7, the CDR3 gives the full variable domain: DGGITQSPKYLFRKEGQNVTLSCEQNLNHDAMYWYRQDPGQGLRLIYYSQIVNDFQKGDIAEGYSVSREKKESFPLTVTSAQKNPTAFYLCASSIDGVEQYFGPGTRLTVT.

CDR3 protein: CASSLMGRGNLRYEQYF. In DNA, the CDR3 is TGTGCCAGCAGTTTGATGGGCAGGGGAAATTTGAGGTACGAGCAGTACTTC. The chain uses TRBV28 and TRBJ2-7; D may be TRBD1 (6 bases). Trimming took 3 bases from V and 4 from J, leaving 22 bases between them. Germline CDR1 reads MDHEN; CDR2 reads SYDVKM. The CDR3 totals 17 residues. The full variable domain, with the rest looked up from reference TRBV28 and TRBJ2-7, is DVKVTQSSRYLVKRTGEKVFLECVQDMDHENMFWYRQDPGLGLRLIYFSYDVKMKEKGDIPEGYSVSREKKERFSLILESASTNQTSMYLCASSLMGRGNLRYEQYFGPGTRLTVT.

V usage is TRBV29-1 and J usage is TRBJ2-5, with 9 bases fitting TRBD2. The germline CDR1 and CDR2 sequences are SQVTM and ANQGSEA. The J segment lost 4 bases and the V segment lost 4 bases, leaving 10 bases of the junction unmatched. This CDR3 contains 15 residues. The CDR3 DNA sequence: TGCAGCGTTGTTTTGGCGGGAGGGCAGGGAGAGACCCAGTACTTC. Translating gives CSVVLAGGQGETQYF.

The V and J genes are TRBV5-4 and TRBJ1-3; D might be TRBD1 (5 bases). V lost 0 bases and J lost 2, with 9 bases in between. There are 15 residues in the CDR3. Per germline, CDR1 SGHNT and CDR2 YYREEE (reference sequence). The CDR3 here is CASSLAGGTGNTIYF. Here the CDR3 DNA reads TGTGCCAGCAGCTTGGCGGGGGGGACTGGAAACACCATATATTTT.

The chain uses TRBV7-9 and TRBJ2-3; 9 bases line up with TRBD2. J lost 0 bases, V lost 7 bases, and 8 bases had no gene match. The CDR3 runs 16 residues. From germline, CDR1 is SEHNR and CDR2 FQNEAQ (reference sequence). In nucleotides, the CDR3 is TGTGCCAGCACCCCGAGGGGACTAGCCAGCACAGATACGCAGTATTTT. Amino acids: CASTPRGLASTDTQYF.

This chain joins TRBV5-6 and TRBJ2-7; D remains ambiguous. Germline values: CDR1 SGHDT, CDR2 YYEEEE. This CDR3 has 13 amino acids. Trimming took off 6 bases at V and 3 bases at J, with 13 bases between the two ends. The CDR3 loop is CASNHRGFYEQYF. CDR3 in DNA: TGTGCCAGCAATCATAGAGGATTCTACGAGCAGTACTTC.

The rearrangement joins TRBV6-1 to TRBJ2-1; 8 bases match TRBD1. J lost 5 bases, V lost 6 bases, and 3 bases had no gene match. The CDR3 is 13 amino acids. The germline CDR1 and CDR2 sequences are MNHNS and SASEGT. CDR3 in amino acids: CASRTGADNEQFF. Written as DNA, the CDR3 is TGTGCCAGCAGGACAGGGGCGGACAATGAGCAGTTCTTC.

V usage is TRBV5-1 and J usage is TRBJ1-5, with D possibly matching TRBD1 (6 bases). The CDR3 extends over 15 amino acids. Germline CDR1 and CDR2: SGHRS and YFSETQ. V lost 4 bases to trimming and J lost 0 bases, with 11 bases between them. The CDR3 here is CASSLTGNSNQPQHF. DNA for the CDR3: TGCGCCAGCAGCCTTACAGGGAATAGCAATCAGCCCCAGCATTTT.